This TCR beta chain was sequenced during a study of cytomegalovirus exposure and HLA in healthy donors. General study points: Three CMV-associated chains proved CMV antigen-specific in vitro.

From germline, CDR1 is MNHEY and CDR2 SVGAGI. The CDR3 is 15 residues long. V was trimmed by 0 bases and J by 0 bases, leaving 9 bases between them. Remarks on this clone: Its target is unknown.

Sequencing used immunoSEQ multiplex PCR; TCRdb keeps in-frame clones, though not all of them. The table shows about 220,000 clones, with just over 90% occurring only once. The origin of this receptor is a woman in her late teens or twenties in good health and CMV-seronegative. The chain recombines TRBV6-5 with TRBJ2-7; TRBD2 is a possible D gene (5 bases). The sequencing input was PBMCs. The CDR3 coding sequence is TGTGCCAGCAGTTACTCGCGTGGGAGCTCCTACGAGCAGTACTTC. Its translation: CASSYSRGSSYEQYF.